This T cell receptor beta chain was sequenced in a study of blood T cell repertoires in COVID-19. Across the whole study: In each case, the material was cDNA or gDNA derived from T cells, B-cell-depleted T cells, or PBMCs.

In the authors' workflow: Amplified reference gene primers provided the basis for estimating nucleated cell counts. Profiling relied on immunoSEQ multiplex PCR, and the TCRdb table lists in-frame clones only, not all of them. Clonal size and the V and J genes are those of that table, whereas D and trimming came from the DNA. The sample gives 250,000 to 400,000 clones, approximately 90% of which show up once; 1.5% to 2% is in the top ten. V was clipped by 4 bases and J by 6 bases, with 18 bases between them. Germline CDR1 and CDR2: SQVTM and ANQGSEA. The CDR3 consists of 14 residues. Seattle-derived patients entered the study during active infection and were followed longitudinally.

The chain employs TRBV29-1 and TRBJ1-2; tentatively, D is TRBD1 (6 bases). Source material: peripheral blood. The clonotype was recovered from a woman younger than 45 with COVID-19, enrolled during active disease. The CDR3 sequence is CSVGETRGRNGYTF. The CDR3 coding sequence is TGCAGCGTTGGAGAGACCAGGGGCCGAAATGGCTACACCTTC.